This T cell receptor (beta chain) was observed in a study of regulatory T cells in long-lasting Graves disease. Points from the study as a whole: Persistent disease preferred TRBV28, TRBJ1-2 and TRBJ2-5. It was possible that the small sample size reduced accuracy.

Arm-PCR with iRepertoire HTBI primers amplified the CDR3 regions for these TCR beta libraries. From the multiplex PCR reads, TCRdb called clonotypes with MiXCR, one entry per CDR3 protein. The sample yields a few hundred thousand distinct CDR3 sequences, about 16% seen once. This clonotype was counted a few times. Its antigen remains unknown. The germline CDR1 and CDR2 sequences are SGHRS and YFSETQ. CDR3 length equals 15 residues. V lost 7 bases to trimming and J lost 2 bases; unmatched junction nucleotides: 9. The time point is: newly diagnosed GD, antithyroid drugs for less than 3 months. TCR sequences were obtained from RNA taken from PBMCs. These same data were also listed under a study on T cells in Graves' hyperthyroidism and ophthalmopathy. That report adds: The TCR CDR3 was amplified in a first-round RT-PCR using the HTBI primer set.

The TCR sequence derives from a woman aged 18 to 35 with Graves disease. This material consisted of peripheral blood mononuclear cells (PBMCs), taken at new diagnosis, from a patient treated with antithyroid drugs. V gene TRBV5-1 combines with J gene TRBJ1-2; the match to TRBD1 covers 9 bases. This CDR3 reads CASLPIQGANYGYTF. The CDR3 DNA is TGCGCCAGCCTCCCGATACAGGGGGCGAACTATGGCTACACCTTC.